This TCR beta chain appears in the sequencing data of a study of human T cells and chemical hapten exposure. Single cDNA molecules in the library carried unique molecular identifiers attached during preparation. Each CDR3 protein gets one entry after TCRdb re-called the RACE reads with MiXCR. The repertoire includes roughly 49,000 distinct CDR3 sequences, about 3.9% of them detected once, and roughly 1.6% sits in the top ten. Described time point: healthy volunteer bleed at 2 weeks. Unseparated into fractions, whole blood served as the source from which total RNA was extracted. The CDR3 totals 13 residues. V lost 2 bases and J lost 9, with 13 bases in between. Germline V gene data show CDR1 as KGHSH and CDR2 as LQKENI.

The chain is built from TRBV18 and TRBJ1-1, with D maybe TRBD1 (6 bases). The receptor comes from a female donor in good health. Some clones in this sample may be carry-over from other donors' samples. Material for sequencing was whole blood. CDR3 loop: CASSPLGGRQAFF. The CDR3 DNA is TGTGCCAGCTCACCATTGGGGGGGCGGCAAGCTTTCTTT.